The 20 T cell receptor beta chains listed next were all sequenced from one sample in a study of shared clonotypes between healthy human individuals. CD45RO-negative cells were positively selected for CCR7, leaving out terminally differentiated effector memory CD45RA+ cells. Measured with immunoSEQ multiplex PCR; TCRdb has only the in-frame clones, and not every one. The sample yields about 2.2 million clones, around 95% seen once. Sequenced: naive CD8+ T cells from PBMCs. These receptors were taken from a man aged 18 to 30 in good health. Some clones in this sample may be carry-over from other donors' samples.

The V gene is TRBV28, the J gene TRBJ2-7; D is perhaps TRBD1 (6 bases). The CDR3 has 16 residues. CDR1 MDHEN and CDR2 SYDVKM come from the germline V gene. Trimming removed 4 bases at V and 4 bases at J, with 20 bases between. The CDR3 spells CASSSSPSRGEYEQYF. The CDR3 coding sequence is TGTGCCAGCAGTTCCTCCCCCAGCAGGGGAGAGTACGAGCAGTACTTC. The variable domain in full, with the rest retrieved from reference TRBV28 and TRBJ2-7, is DVKVTQSSRYLVKRTGEKVFLECVQDMDHENMFWYRQDPGLGLRLIYFSYDVKMKEKGDIPEGYSVSREKKERFSLILESASTNQTSMYLCASSSSPSRGEYEQYFGPGTRLTVT.

This clone was counted once. The rearrangement joins TRBV6-1 to TRBJ2-1; a possible D gene is TRBD1 (6 bases). V lost 11 bases and J 6 bases, leaving 23 bases between the germline ends. Germline V gene lookup returns CDR1 MNHNS and CDR2 SASEGT. The CDR3 length is 15 residues. CDR3 region: CAVLGDWGLSNEQFF. As DNA, the CDR3 is TGTGCCGTCCTTGGGGATTGGGGGCTGTCCAATGAGCAGTTCTTC.

V gene TRBV7-9 combines with J gene TRBJ2-7; TRBD1 agrees at 9 bases. The CDR3 loop spans 19 amino acids. The ends lost 3 bases at V and 4 bases at J; junction bases unmatched: 19. The germline CDR1 and CDR2 sequences are SEHNR and FQNEAQ (reference sequence). As DNA, the CDR3 is TGTGCCAGCAGCTTTTGGGGGACAGGGTCCTCGCGTGCGAAATACGAGCAGTACTTC. Residues: CASSFWGTGSSRAKYEQYF.

The V call is TRBV7-9, the J call TRBJ1-3; D is uncertain. Trimming cost V 1 base and J 0 bases, with 7 bases left between them. The CDR3 sequence is 15 residues long. The V gene's germline CDR1 is SEHNR and CDR2 FQNEAQ (reference sequence). The CDR3 DNA is TGTGCCAGCAGCTTAGGGTACCTCTCTGGAAACACCATATATTTT. Its protein product is CASSLGYLSGNTIYF.

With regard to this clone: No conserved phenylalanine or tryptophan ends this CDR3, so it is likely a read error. The DNA is left out, because the CDR3 cannot be placed on it with certainty; the CDR3 is given as TCRdb lists it. The chain uses TRBV20-1 and TRBJ1-1; the table's D gene call, TRBD1, was not cross checked with the DNA. Looked up from germline, CDR1 is DFQATT and CDR2 is SNEGSKA (reference sequence). The CDR3 is 10 residues long, counting both termini. The CDR3 sequence: CSAPATGGKV.

In DNA form, the CDR3 reads TGTGCCAGCAGTTTATTCCCCCCGGGACAGGGCTCCTACAATGAGCAGTTCTTC. This translates into CASSLFPPGQGSYNEQFF. The V gene is TRBV28, the J gene TRBJ2-1; 9 bases align to TRBD1. In germline, CDR1 is MDHEN, CDR2 SYDVKM. V was pared by 1 base and J by 0 bases, with 7 bases of the junction left unmatched. The CDR3 loop spans 18 amino acids.

The V call is TRBV7-8, the J call TRBJ2-7; D gene unclear. The CDR3 spans 13 residues. Trimming removed 5 bases from V and 3 bases from J, with 11 bases in between. Germline V gives CDR1 SGHVS, CDR2 FQNEAQ. The CDR3 DNA is TGTGCCAGCAGCGCACGACTTGACTACGAGCAGTACTTC. It yields the protein CASSARLDYEQYF.

This clone has only a few counts. This chain joins TRBV7-9 and TRBJ2-1; 7 bases align to TRBD2. This CDR3 contains 14 residues. CDR1 SEHNR and CDR2 FQNEAQ come from the germline V gene (reference sequence). After removal of 5 bases from V and 6 bases from J, the junction contained 7 bases not matched to a gene. The CDR3 DNA reads as TGTGCCAGCAGCCAGGCAACGGGGGGCAATGAGCAGTTCTTC. Translating it yields CASSQATGGNEQFF. Full variable domain (outside the CDR3, taken from reference TRBV7-9 and TRBJ2-1): DTGVSQNPRHKITKRGQNVTFRCDPISEHNRLYWYRQTLGQGPEFLTYFQNEAQLEKSRLLSDRFSAERPKGSFSTLEIQRTEQGDSAMYLCASSQATGGNEQFFGPGTRLTVL.

The CDR3, as DNA: TGTGCCAGTAGTAGAAGACTAGTCACAGATACGCAGTATTTT. It codes for CASSRRLVTDTQYF. The rearrangement uses TRBV19 and TRBJ2-3, with D tentatively TRBD2 (6 bases). Per germline, CDR1 LNHDA and CDR2 SQIVND (reference sequence). Trimming pared 4 bases from V and 2 bases from J, leaving 10 bases between. The CDR3 covers 14 residues. Drawing the rest from reference TRBV19 and TRBJ2-3, the complete variable domain is DGGITQSPKYLFRKEGQNVTLSCEQNLNHDAMYWYRQDPGQGLRLIYYSQIVNDFQKGDIAEGYSVSREKKESFPLTVTSAQKNPTAFYLCASSRRLVTDTQYFGPGTRLTVL.

The chain has TRBV28 and TRBJ2-1; the match to TRBD2 covers 14 bases. V shed 8 bases, J shed 7 bases, and the junction held 1 base outside the gene matches. CDR1 and CDR2 from the germline V gene are MDHEN and SYDVKM. The CDR3 runs 13 residues. The CDR3 DNA reads TGTGCCAGCGGGACTAGCGGGAGTAATGAGCAGTTCTTC. Its protein is CASGTSGSNEQFF.

This rearrangement joins TRBV27 to TRBJ2-2; 8 nucleotides agree with TRBD1. Germline V lookup: CDR1 MNHEY, CDR2 SMNVEV (reference sequence). Trimming took 5 bases from V and 3 from J; bases not matched to a gene: 8. This CDR3 has 16 residues. The CDR3 sequence is CASSLGRTGYTGELFF. CDR3 bases: TGTGCCAGCAGTCTTGGTCGGACAGGGTACACCGGGGAGCTGTTTTTT.

The rearrangement joins TRBV11-2 to TRBJ2-1; 13 positions match TRBD2. The CDR3 is made up of 19 amino acids. Trimming cost V 1 base and J 2 bases; bases outside gene matches: 8. CDR1 and CDR2 from the germline V gene are SGHAT and FQNNGV. CDR3 in DNA: TGTGCCAGCAGCTTAGCACACCCGGGACTAGCGGGGACCTACAATGAGCAGTTCTTC. Translation gives CASSLAHPGLAGTYNEQFF.

J is TRBJ2-1 and V is TRBV2; 9 bases line up with TRBD2. CDR3 length equals 16 residues. Germline assignment: CDR1 SNHLY and CDR2 FYNNEI. Losses at the gene ends were 2 bases for V and 3 bases for J; bases not matched to a gene: 5. The DNA of the CDR3 is TGTGCCAGCAGTGAATTTGTTAGCGGGGGCTACAATGAGCAGTTCTTC. Protein: CASSEFVSGGYNEQFF.

V gene TRBV19 combines with J gene TRBJ1-5; D call uncertain. Germline V CDR1 and CDR2: LNHDA, SQIVND (reference sequence). The ends were cut back, 0 bases at V and 0 bases at J, with 9 bases in the middle. The CDR3 contains 16 residues. For the CDR3, the DNA is TGTGCCAGTAGTATAGATTACAGAGATAGCAATCAGCCCCAGCATTTT. This gives the protein CASSIDYRDSNQPQHF.

V usage is TRBV28 and J usage is TRBJ1-2; D may be TRBD1 (6 bases). The CDR3 is 15 residues long. V shed 0 bases and J shed 2 bases, with 10 bases lying between them. Germline V gene sequence: CDR1 MDHEN, CDR2 SYDVKM. This chain's CDR3 is CASSLWADRNYGYTF. The CDR3 bases are TGTGCCAGCAGTTTATGGGCCGACAGGAACTATGGCTACACCTTC.

V is TRBV5-1 and J is TRBJ2-5, with D possibly TRBD1 on 7 matching bases. This CDR3 region has 15 residues. Trimming pared 4 bases from V and 7 bases from J, leaving 20 bases between. Germline V gives CDR1 SGHRS, CDR2 YFSETQ. CDR3 loop: CASSLRDRQEGTQYF. CDR3 nucleotides: TGCGCCAGCAGCCTCCGGGACAGACAGGAGGGGACCCAGTACTTC.

The chain uses TRBV5-4 and TRBJ2-1; D not resolved. The ends were cut back, 1 base at V and 2 bases at J, with 10 bases in the middle. From germline, CDR1 is SGHNT and CDR2 YYREEE (reference sequence). This CDR3 comprises 15 residues. DNA for the CDR3: TGTGCCAGCAGCTTGATCTGGGCCCCCTACAATGAGCAGTTCTTC. Encoded protein: CASSLIWAPYNEQFF.

Only a few counts were recorded for this clone. This sequence joins TRBV9 and TRBJ1-2, with D possibly matching TRBD1 (6 bases). CDR3 length equals 16 residues. In germline, CDR1 is SGDLS, CDR2 YYNGEE. V was shortened by 0 bases and J by 5 bases, with 17 bases between the two germline ends. CDR3 nucleotide sequence: TGTGCCAGCAGCGTAGACCCTGGGGGCAGGGTTTATGGCTACACCTTC. It specifies CASSVDPGGRVYGYTF.

In its sample, this clone was seen once. This chain connects TRBV9 to TRBJ1-1, with 7 nucleotides matching TRBD1. Germline CDR1 reads SGDLS; CDR2 reads YYNGEE. CDR3 size: 17 residues. With 2 bases clipped from V and 0 bases from J, the junction kept 10 bases outside the gene matches. CDR3 region: CASSVGRGGGLNTEAFF. CDR3 nucleotides: TGTGCCAGCAGCGTGGGGCGGGGAGGGGGCTTGAACACTGAAGCTTTCTTT.

V and J are TRBV9 and TRBJ1-2; TRBD1 might be the D (5 bases). V lost 4 bases to trimming and J lost 4 bases, with 14 bases between them. CDR3 length: 14 residues. The germline gives CDR1 SGDLS, CDR2 YYNGEE. This chain's CDR3 is CASSSRQIPYGYTF. The DNA of the CDR3 is TGTGCCAGCAGCTCCCGACAGATTCCCTATGGCTACACCTTC.